The clone carrying this T cell receptor (beta chain) was counted only a few times. Its target is not known. TCRdb passed the RT-PCR reads through MiXCR, listing each CDR3 protein once. This sample has about 540,000 distinct CDR3 sequences; around a quarter occur once, and the top ten carry 2.5% to 3%. The data originate from a study of response to subunit inactivated influenza vaccine. Study results and limitations: Seasonal influenza vaccination, on each occasion, was suggested by the authors to recruit few new T cells.

Germline CDR1 reads DFQATT; CDR2 reads SNEGSKA (reference sequence). CDR3 size: 14 residues. V gave up 5 bases and J gave up 4 bases; unmatched junction bases: 8. These same records also appear under a second study, on T cells expressing NK-cell markers. As that study records: 5'RACE template switching with UMIs produced the TCR beta cDNA. The same clonotypes also predominated in the CD3+CD56-NKG2C+ fraction of a few donors. HCMV specificity of expanded NKG2C+ T cell clones remained unclear.

Source: CD4+ T cells sorted from PBMCs, taken 11 to 12 days after vaccination. This receptor was taken from a man between 45 and 60 years old who received an inactivated influenza vaccine. This chain links TRBV20-1 with TRBJ2-5; the match to TRBD2 covers 9 bases. The CDR3 DNA follows: TGCAGTGCTCCCCTGCGGGGGGGTGTAGAGACCCAGTACTTC. Amino acid sequence: CSAPLRGGVETQYF.